The clone carrying this T cell receptor (beta chain) was observed at least ten times. This entry belongs to a study of T cells after yellow fever vaccination. V was shortened by 0 bases and J by 6 bases, with 10 bases between the two germline ends. Germline V CDR1 and CDR2: SEHNR, FQNEAQ (reference sequence). The CDR3 length is 14 residues. TCRdb reprocessed the 5' RACE reads via MiXCR and lists one record per CDR3 protein. Among 45,000 to 75,000 distinct CDR3 sequences, approximately 5.7% were seen once, and the ten largest hold roughly 28%. The sample here was PBMCs, either bulk or a sorted T-cell subset (CD4+, CD8+, memory, or dextramer-sorted; not recorded which), taken on the day of the yellow fever booster vaccination. This TCR derives from a young man who received the YFV17D yellow fever vaccine. This chain uses TRBV7-9 with TRBJ2-3; D is uncertain. CDR3 loop: CASSLARVWDTQYF. In DNA form, the CDR3 reads TGTGCCAGCAGCTTAGCCCGGGTTTGGGATACGCAGTATTTT.